A single sample gave rise to the 16 T cell receptor beta chains below, sequenced in a study of vaccination effects on CD4 cells after COVID-19. CD4+ T cell isolation took place after approximately 11 days of culture. What these receptors recognize is not known. Some clones are missing from TCRdb's copy, which holds only in-frame ones; the method was immunoSEQ multiplex PCR. The repertoire holds 32,000 or so clones, 68% seen once, with 4.2% in the top ten. This material consisted of CD4+ T cells from PBMCs cultured without peptide, taken before COVID-19 vaccination. Receptors were obtained from a human donor who received a COVID-19 vaccine.

This sequence joins TRBV18 and TRBJ1-2; D uncertain. Trimming removed 2 bases at V and 0 bases at J, with 10 bases between. CDR1 and CDR2 from the germline V gene are KGHSH and LQKENI. The length of the CDR3 is 15 residues. The DNA for the CDR3 is TGTGCCAGCTCACCAGGGAGGGTAGCTAACTATGGCTACACCTTC. This sequence encodes CASSPGRVANYGYTF.

This chain connects TRBV19 to TRBJ2-1; 12 bases map to TRBD2. The CDR3 spans 16 residues. CDR1 is LNHDA and CDR2 is SQIVND in the germline V gene (reference sequence). Unmatched junction bases numbered 13, after V lost 6 bases and J lost 10 bases. CDR3 nucleotides: TGTGCCAGTAGACCGCCGGCTAGCGGGGGGGCGGGAGAGCAGTTCTTC. Translating gives CASRPPASGGAGEQFF.

The chain joins TRBV29-1 to TRBJ2-2, with a weak D call TRBD1 (6 bases). The germline V gene encodes CDR1 SQVTM and CDR2 ANQGSEA. The CDR3 length is 12 residues. Trimming took off 7 bases at V and 7 bases at J, with 13 bases between the two ends. The CDR3 DNA follows: TGCAGCGCGGGACACCTCGGCGGGGAGCTGTTTTTT. Residues: CSAGHLGGELFF.

This sequence joins TRBV5-1 and TRBJ1-1; perhaps TRBD1 as D (5 bases). Trimming took 4 bases from V and 4 from J, leaving 17 bases between them. Germline CDR1 SGHRS, CDR2 YFSETQ. The CDR3 consists of 15 residues. CDR3 in DNA: TGCGCCAGCAGCCTTAGTGGGGGTGAAGGCACTGAAGCTTTCTTT. Encoded protein: CASSLSGGEGTEAFF.

This sequence joins TRBV7-9 and TRBJ2-1; weak D call: TRBD1 (5 bases). V was cut by 2 bases and J by 5 bases, with 13 bases left in between. Germline-derived CDR1 and CDR2 are SEHNR and FQNEAQ (reference sequence). The CDR3 has 15 amino acids. The CDR3 loop is CASSLTTGTHNEQFF. CDR3 bases: TGTGCCAGCAGCTTAACTACAGGAACCCACAATGAGCAGTTCTTC.

The rearrangement uses TRBV4-1 and TRBJ2-2; D might be TRBD1 (6 bases). The germline V gene encodes CDR1 MGHRA and CDR2 YSYEKL. With 1 base removed from V and 1 base from J, the gap between germline ends came to 10 bases. There are 16 residues in the CDR3. CDR3 DNA sequence: TGCGCCAGCAGCCAAGGCCCGGGACAGAACACCGGGGAGCTGTTTTTT. Translating it yields CASSQGPGQNTGELFF.

Only a few counts were recorded for this clone. The CDR3 nucleotides read TGTGCCAGCAGTTTTCAGGGGGCTCAGCCCCAGCATTTT. Protein: CASSFQGAQPQHF. The V gene is TRBV2, the J gene TRBJ1-5; 8 nucleotides align to TRBD1. V lost 5 bases and J lost 6; bases outside the gene matches: 3. Germline-derived CDR1 and CDR2 are SNHLY and FYNNEI. This CDR3 is 13 amino acids long.

The genes are TRBV5-1 and TRBJ1-1; D is uncertain. Deletions cut 2 bases from V and 4 bases from J, with 15 bases between. Germline V gene lookup returns CDR1 SGHRS and CDR2 YFSETQ. CDR3 length: 15 amino acids. CDR3 bases: TGCGCCAGCAGCTTAAGGGTCTCCGAGGCCACTGAAGCTTTCTTT. It is translated as CASSLRVSEATEAFF.

This rearrangement joins TRBV10-3 to TRBJ2-1; 15 bases agree with TRBD2. V lost 7 bases to trimming and J lost 0 bases; unmatched junction nucleotides: 10. Germline V CDR1 and CDR2: ENHRY, SYGVKD. CDR3 length equals 19 residues. CDR3 protein: CAITVGRTSGGASYNEQFF. The CDR3, as DNA: TGTGCCATCACGGTGGGGAGGACTAGCGGGGGGGCCTCCTACAATGAGCAGTTCTTC.

The chain uses TRBV19 and TRBJ1-4; D ambiguous. The CDR3 totals 16 residues. The V end lost 2 bases, the J end lost 5 bases, and 15 bases lay between the germline ends. CDR1 and CDR2 (germline): LNHDA, SQIVND (reference sequence). The CDR3: CASSIPLTRRNEKLFF. CDR3 nucleotide sequence: TGTGCCAGTAGTATACCCCTGACACGAAGAAATGAAAAACTGTTTTTT.

This clone was seen only a few times. This chain links TRBV3-1 (or the pseudogene TRBV3-2) with TRBJ1-5; D is undetermined. This CDR3 spans 12 amino acids. Germline V gives CDR1 LGHDT, CDR2 YNNKEL (reference sequence). Between the trimmed V and J ends, which lost 1 base and 6 bases, there was a span of 4 bases. CDR3 protein: CASSQGTQPQHF. The CDR3 nucleotides are TGTGCCAGCAGCCAAGGTACTCAGCCCCAGCATTTT.

The J gene is TRBJ2-3, the V gene TRBV2; a possible D gene is TRBD2 (6 bases). Between the trimmed V and J ends, which lost 8 bases and 1 base, there was a span of 16 bases. This CDR3 comprises 15 residues. Germline assignment: CDR1 SNHLY and CDR2 FYNNEI. This CDR3 is CASREWRTRTDTQYF. In DNA form, the CDR3 reads TGTGCCAGCCGGGAGTGGCGAACCCGCACAGATACGCAGTATTTT.

This clone was seen a handful of times. This chain joins TRBV20-1 and TRBJ2-2; the D gene is possibly TRBD1 (6 bases). Germline V gives CDR1 DFQATT, CDR2 SNEGSKA (reference sequence). The length of the CDR3 is 14 residues. V was clipped by 3 bases and J by 4 bases, with 12 bases between them. The CDR3: CSASPGTSTGELFF. As DNA, the CDR3 is TGCAGTGCTAGTCCCGGGACATCCACCGGGGAGCTGTTTTTT.

The genes are TRBV25-1 and TRBJ2-5, with a possible D match to TRBD1 (6 bases). Germline values: CDR1 MGHDK, CDR2 SYGVNS. V gave up 2 bases and J gave up 5 bases, with 12 bases separating them. The CDR3 covers 14 residues. CDR3 nucleotides: TGTGCCAGCAGTGAAGTTGGGGGCGGGGAGACCCAGTACTTC. This gives the protein CASSEVGGGETQYF.

The V call is TRBV7-8, the J call TRBJ1-2; D ambiguous. Trimming pared 2 bases from V and 4 bases from J, leaving 23 bases between. CDR3 length: 18 residues. CDR1 is SGHVS and CDR2 is FQNEAQ in the germline V gene. In nucleotides, the CDR3 is TGTGCCAGCAGCTTAAAAAACAGATGGAACGAGGCGAGCTATGGCTACACCTTC. Translating it yields CASSLKNRWNEASYGYTF.

The gene calls are TRBV5-5 and TRBJ2-3, with TRBD1 as a possible D gene (6 bases). V was trimmed by 4 bases and J by 12 bases, leaving 15 bases between them. The CDR3 is 12 residues long. Germline V gene lookup returns CDR1 SGHKS and CDR2 YYEKEE (reference sequence). Written as DNA, the CDR3 is TGTGCCAGCAGCCCCGGTCAGGGGAGACAGTATTTT. This codes for CASSPGQGRQYF.